What follows describes a single T cell receptor beta chain. Its antigen is still unknown. 60 Vbeta and 13 Jbeta primers were used in PCR. TCRdb keeps only in-frame clones here, not all; method: immunoSEQ multiplex PCR. The sample consists of about 130,000 clones, about two thirds of them appearing once. This sample is part of a study of cytomegalovirus exposure and HLA in healthy donors. Points from the study as a whole: Cytomegalovirus status was reportedly diagnosed by the classifier with high specificity and sensitivity. Later genetic work tied a missense DCLRE1C variant to beta-chain V and J trimming.

The germline V gene has CDR1 SQVTM and CDR2 ANQGSEA. The CDR3 covers 13 residues. The sequenced material came from PBMCs. The chain has TRBV29-1 and TRBJ2-5, with D possibly TRBD1 on 7 matching bases. The DNA end is a closer match to TRBJ2-7, so the J assignment may be wrong. The sequence derives from a human donor in good health. This CDR3 reads CSVARQGGYEQYF. The CDR3 DNA follows: TGCAGCGTCGCCCGACAGGGAGGCTACGAGCAGTACTTC.